This entry features one TCR beta chain sequence. The data are from a study of cytomegalovirus exposure and HLA in healthy donors. Study-level information: When 300 to 400 donors were genotyped, about 86% of them were found to fall in the Caucasian-associated ancestry cluster.

The study ran its PCR with 60 Vbeta and 13 Jbeta primers. Study processing details: Unique TCR beta chains numbered around 80 million in a later analysis, with roughly 9.9 million shared. Libraries were prepared by immunoSEQ multiplex PCR; TCRdb keeps only in-frame clonotypes and omits some of them. V and J calls and clone size are those listed in that table; D and trimming were worked out from the DNA. The sample holds more than 95,000 clones, around 72% seen once. Germline lookup yields CDR1 ENHRY and CDR2 SYGVKD. J lost 4 bases, V lost 6 bases, and 3 bases had no gene match. This CDR3 has 13 amino acids.

Sequenced: PBMCs. This TCR was recovered from a man aged 25-40 years in good health and CMV-seronegative. J is TRBJ2-7 and V is TRBV10-3, with 10 bases fitting TRBD2. The CDR3 sequence is CAIRGAGGYEQYF. In DNA form, the CDR3 reads TGTGCCATCAGGGGAGCGGGGGGGTACGAGCAGTACTTC.